This TCR beta chain was identified during a study of read filtering for tumor transcriptome and immune sequencing. This clonotype was seen at least ten times. From 350 to 500 ng of RNA, a library with molecular barcoded alpha/delta and beta/gamma adaptors was made. TCRdb called the reads again in MiXCR, with one record for every CDR3 protein. The sample carries 62,000 or so distinct CDR3 sequences, approximately 14% recorded once. The CDR3 is 15 residues long. V was pared by 7 bases and J by 6 bases, with 18 bases between. This clonotype was sampled from a donor at least 40 years old with multiple myeloma. The chain is built from TRBV12-3 or TRBV12-4 and TRBJ1-4, with D possibly being TRBD1 (6 bases). Sequencing used a population of CD138-negative cells sorted from bone marrow. The CDR3 region is CASILGWGPDEKLFF. DNA for the CDR3: TGTGCCAGCATTCTAGGCTGGGGGCCAGATGAAAAACTGTTTTTT.